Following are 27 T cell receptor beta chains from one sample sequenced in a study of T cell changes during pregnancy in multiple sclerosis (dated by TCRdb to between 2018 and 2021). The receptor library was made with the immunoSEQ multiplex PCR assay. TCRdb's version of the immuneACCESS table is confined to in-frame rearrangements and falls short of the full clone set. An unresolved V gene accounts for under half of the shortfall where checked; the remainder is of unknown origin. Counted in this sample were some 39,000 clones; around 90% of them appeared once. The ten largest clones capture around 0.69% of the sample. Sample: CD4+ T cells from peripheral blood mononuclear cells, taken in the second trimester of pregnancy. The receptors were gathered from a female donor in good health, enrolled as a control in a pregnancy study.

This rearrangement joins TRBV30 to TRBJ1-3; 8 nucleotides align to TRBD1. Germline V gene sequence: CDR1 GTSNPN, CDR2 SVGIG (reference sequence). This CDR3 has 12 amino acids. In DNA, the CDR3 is TGTGCTTCGGACAGGGCCAGAAACACCATATATTTT. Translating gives CASDRARNTIYF.

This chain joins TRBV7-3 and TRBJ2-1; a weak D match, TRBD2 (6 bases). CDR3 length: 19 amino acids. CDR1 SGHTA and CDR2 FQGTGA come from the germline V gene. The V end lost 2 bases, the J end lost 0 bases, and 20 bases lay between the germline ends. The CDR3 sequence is CASSLRLAGTRSSYNEQFF. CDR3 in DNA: TGTGCCAGCAGCTTACGTCTCGCCGGGACTCGGAGCTCCTACAATGAGCAGTTCTTC.

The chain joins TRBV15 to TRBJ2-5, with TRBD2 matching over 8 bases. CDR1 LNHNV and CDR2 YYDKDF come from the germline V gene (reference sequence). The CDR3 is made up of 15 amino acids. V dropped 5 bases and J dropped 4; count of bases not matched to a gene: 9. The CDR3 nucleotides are TGTGCCACCAGCCTCGGGGGGGGTACGGCAGAGACCCAGTACTTC. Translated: CATSLGGGTAETQYF. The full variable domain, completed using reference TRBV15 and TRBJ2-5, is DAMVIQNPRYQVTQFGKPVTLSCSQTLNHNVMYWYQQKSSQAPKLLFHYYDKDFNNEADTPDNFQSRRPNTSFCFLDIRSPGLGDTAMYLCATSLGGGTAETQYFGPGTRLLVL.

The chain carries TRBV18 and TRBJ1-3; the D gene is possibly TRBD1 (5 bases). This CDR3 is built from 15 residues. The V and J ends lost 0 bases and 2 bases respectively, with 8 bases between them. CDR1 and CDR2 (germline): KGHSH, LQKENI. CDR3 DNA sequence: TGTGCCAGCTCACCACCGGGGCCTCCTGGAAACACCATATATTTT. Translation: CASSPPGPPGNTIYF. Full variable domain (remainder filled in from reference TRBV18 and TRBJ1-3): NAGVMQNPRHLVRRRGQEARLRCSPMKGHSHVYWYRQLPEEGLKFMVYLQKENIIDESGMPKERFSAEFPKEGPSILRIQQVVRGDSAAYFCASSPPGPPGNTIYFGEGSWLTVV.

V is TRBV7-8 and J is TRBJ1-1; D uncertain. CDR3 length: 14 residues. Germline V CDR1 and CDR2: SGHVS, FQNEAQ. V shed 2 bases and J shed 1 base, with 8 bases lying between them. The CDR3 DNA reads TGTGCCAGCAGCTTAAGGGAGGGGAACACTGAAGCTTTCTTT. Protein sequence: CASSLREGNTEAFF.

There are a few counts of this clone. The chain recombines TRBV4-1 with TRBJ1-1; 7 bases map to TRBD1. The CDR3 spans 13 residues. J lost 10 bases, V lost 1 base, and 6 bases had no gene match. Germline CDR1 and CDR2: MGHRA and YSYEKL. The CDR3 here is CASSQVGGAGAFF. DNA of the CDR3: TGCGCCAGCAGCCAAGTAGGGGGCGCGGGAGCTTTCTTT.

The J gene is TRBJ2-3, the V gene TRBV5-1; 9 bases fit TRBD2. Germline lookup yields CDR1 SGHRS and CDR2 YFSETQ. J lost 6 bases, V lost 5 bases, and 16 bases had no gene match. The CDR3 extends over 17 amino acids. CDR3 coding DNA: TGCGCCAGCAGGTCGAGCGGGGGGCCGGGTACGGGGGATACGCAGTATTTT. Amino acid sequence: CASRSSGGPGTGDTQYF.

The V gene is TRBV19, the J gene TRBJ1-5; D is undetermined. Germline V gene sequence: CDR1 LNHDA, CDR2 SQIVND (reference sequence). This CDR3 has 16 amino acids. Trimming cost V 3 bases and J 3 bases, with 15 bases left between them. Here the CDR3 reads CASSIGSRRDNQPQHF. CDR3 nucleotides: TGTGCCAGTAGTATTGGGAGCAGGAGGGACAATCAGCCCCAGCATTTT.

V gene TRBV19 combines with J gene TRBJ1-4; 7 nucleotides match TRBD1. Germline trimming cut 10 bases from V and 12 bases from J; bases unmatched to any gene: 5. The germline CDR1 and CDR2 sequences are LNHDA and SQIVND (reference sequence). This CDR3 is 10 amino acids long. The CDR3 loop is CATGGIELFF. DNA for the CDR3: TGTGCCACAGGGGGGATTGAACTGTTTTTT.

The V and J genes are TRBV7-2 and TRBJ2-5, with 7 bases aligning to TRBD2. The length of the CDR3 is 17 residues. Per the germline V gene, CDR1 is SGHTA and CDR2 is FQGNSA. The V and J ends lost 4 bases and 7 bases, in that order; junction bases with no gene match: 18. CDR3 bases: TGTGCCAGCAGCTCCGATCCCGCCGGACTAGGATCTTGGACCCAGTACTTC. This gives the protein CASSSDPAGLGSWTQYF.

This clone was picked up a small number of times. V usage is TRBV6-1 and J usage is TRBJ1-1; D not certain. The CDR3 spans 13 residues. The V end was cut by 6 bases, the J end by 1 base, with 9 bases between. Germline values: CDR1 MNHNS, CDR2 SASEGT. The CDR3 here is CASSSMRNTEAFF. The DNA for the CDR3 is TGTGCCAGCAGCTCCATGCGGAACACTGAAGCTTTCTTT.

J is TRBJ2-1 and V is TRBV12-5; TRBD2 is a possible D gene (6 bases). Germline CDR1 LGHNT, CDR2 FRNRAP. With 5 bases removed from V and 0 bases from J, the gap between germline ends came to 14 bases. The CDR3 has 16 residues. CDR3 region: CASGPGLRSSYNEQFF. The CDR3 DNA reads TGTGCTAGTGGTCCGGGACTCCGGAGCTCCTACAATGAGCAGTTCTTC. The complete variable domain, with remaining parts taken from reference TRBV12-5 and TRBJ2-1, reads DARVTQTPRHKVTEMGQEVTMRCQPILGHNTVFWYRQTMMQGLELLAYFRNRAPLDDSGMPKDRFSAEMPDATLATLKIQPSEPRDSAVYFCASGPGLRSSYNEQFFGPGTRLTVL.

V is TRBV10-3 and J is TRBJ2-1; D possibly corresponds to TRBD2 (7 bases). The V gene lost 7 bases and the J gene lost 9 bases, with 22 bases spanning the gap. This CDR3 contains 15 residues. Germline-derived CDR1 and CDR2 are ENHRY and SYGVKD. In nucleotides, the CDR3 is TGTGCCATCAAGCCTGCTTCGGGGGGCGTAGGTGAGCAGTTCTTC. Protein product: CAIKPASGGVGEQFF.

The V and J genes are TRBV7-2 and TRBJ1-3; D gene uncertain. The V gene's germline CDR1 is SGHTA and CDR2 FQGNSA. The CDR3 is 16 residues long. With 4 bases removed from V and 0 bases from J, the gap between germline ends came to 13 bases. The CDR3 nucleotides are TGTGCCAGCAGCTCAACCGGGAGGCCCTCTGGAAACACCATATATTTT. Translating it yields CASSSTGRPSGNTIYF.

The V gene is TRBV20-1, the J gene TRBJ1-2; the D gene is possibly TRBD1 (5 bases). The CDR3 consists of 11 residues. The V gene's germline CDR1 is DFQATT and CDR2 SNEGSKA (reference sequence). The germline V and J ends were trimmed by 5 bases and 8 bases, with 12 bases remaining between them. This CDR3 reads CSALGEAGYTF. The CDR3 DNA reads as TGCAGTGCTCTAGGGGAGGCCGGCTACACCTTC.

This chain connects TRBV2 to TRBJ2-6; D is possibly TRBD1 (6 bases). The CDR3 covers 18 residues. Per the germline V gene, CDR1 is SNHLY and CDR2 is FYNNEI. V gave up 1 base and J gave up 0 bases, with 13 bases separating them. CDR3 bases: TGTGCCAGCAGTGAAGTAGGGACACTAAGCTCTGGGGCCAACGTCCTGACTTTC. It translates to CASSEVGTLSSGANVLTF.

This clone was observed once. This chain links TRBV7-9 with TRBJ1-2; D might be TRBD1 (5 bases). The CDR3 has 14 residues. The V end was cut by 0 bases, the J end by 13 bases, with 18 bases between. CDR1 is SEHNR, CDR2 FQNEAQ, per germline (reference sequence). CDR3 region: CASSLAGLRDPRTF. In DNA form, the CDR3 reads TGTGCCAGCAGCTTAGCGGGCCTGCGGGACCCGCGCACCTTC. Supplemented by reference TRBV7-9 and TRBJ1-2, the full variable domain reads DTGVSQNPRHKITKRGQNVTFRCDPISEHNRLYWYRQTLGQGPEFLTYFQNEAQLEKSRLLSDRFSAERPKGSFSTLEIQRTEQGDSAMYLCASSLAGLRDPRTFGSGTRLTVV.

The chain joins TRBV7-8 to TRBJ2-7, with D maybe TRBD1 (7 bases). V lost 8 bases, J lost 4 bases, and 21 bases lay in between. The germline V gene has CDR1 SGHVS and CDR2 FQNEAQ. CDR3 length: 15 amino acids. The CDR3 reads CASQLGGTADYEQYF. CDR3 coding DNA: TGTGCCAGCCAGCTGGGCGGGACAGCGGATTACGAGCAGTACTTC. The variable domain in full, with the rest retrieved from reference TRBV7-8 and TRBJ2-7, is GAGVSQSPRYKVAKRGQDVALRCDPISGHVSLFWYQQALGQGPEFLTYFQNEAQLDKSGLPSDRFFAERPEGSVSTLKIQRTQQEDSAVYLCASQLGGTADYEQYFGPGTRLTVT.

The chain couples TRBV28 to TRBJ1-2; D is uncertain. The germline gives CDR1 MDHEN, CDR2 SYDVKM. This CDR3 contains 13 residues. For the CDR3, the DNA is TGTGCTTCCTCCCCCGGCTACTCGGGAGGCTACACCTTC. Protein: CASSPGYSGGYTF.

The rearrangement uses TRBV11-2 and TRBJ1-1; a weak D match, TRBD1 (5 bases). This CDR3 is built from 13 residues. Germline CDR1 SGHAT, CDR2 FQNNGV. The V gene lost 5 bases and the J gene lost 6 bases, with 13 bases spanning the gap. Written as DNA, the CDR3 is TGTGCCAGCAGCCCGGGGGGGGAGGCTGAAGCTTTCTTT. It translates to CASSPGGEAEAFF.

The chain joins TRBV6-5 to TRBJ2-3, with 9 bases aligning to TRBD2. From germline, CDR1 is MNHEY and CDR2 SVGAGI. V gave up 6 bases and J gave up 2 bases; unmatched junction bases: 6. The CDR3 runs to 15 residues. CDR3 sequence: CASRSLAGATDTQYF. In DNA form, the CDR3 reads TGTGCCAGCAGATCCTTAGCGGGGGCCACAGATACGCAGTATTTT.

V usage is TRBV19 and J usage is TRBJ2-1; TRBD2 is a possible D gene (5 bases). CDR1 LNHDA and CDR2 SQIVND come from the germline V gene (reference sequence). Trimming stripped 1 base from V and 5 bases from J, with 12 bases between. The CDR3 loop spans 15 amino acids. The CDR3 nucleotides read TGTGCCAGTAGTATAGTTCTAGCCGGGGACAATGAGCAGTTCTTC. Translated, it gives CASSIVLAGDNEQFF.

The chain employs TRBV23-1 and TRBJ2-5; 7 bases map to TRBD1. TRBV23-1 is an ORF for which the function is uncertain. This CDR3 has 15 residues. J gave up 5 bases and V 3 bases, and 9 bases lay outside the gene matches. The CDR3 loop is CASSHPGQLKETQYF. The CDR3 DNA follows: TGCGCCAGCAGTCACCCGGGACAGCTAAAGGAGACCCAGTACTTC.

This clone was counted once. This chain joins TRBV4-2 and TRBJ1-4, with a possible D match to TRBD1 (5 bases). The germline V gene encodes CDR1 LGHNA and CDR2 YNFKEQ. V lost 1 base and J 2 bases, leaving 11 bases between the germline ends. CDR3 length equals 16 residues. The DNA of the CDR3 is TGTGCCAGCAGCCAAGGAAGGGGTCAGACTAATGAAAAACTGTTTTTT. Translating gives CASSQGRGQTNEKLFF.

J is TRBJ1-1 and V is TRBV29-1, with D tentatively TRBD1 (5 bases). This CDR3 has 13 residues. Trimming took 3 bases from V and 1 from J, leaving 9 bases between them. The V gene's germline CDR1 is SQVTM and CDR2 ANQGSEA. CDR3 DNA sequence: TGCAGCGTTGAGAGACAGAAGAACACTGAAGCTTTCTTT. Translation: CSVERQKNTEAFF.

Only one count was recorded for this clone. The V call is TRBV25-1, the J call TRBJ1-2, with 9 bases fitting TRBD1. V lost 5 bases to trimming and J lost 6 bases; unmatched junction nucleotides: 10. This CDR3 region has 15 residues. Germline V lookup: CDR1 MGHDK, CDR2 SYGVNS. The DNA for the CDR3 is TGTGCCAGCAGTACTTCCCGGGACAGGGCCCATGGCTACACCTTC. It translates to CASSTSRDRAHGYTF.

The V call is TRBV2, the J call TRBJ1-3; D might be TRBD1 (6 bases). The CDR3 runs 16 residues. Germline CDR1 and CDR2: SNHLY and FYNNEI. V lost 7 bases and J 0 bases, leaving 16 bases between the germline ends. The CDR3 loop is CASNNQGGASGNTIYF. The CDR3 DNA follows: TGTGCCAGCAATAACCAAGGGGGAGCCTCTGGAAACACCATATATTTT.